This T cell receptor (beta chain) was profiled in a study of molecular identifiers for immune sequencing clone quantification. This clonotype showed up many times. The antigen is undetermined. Deletions cut 4 bases from V and 2 bases from J, with 5 bases between. The germline V gene encodes CDR1 DFQATT and CDR2 SNEGSKA (reference sequence). CDR3 length: 11 residues. Generation of bulk TCR libraries relied on previously described methods and listed TCR primers. Each CDR3 protein is one row after TCRdb ran MiXCR on the PCR reads. Here the sample spans approximately 500,000 distinct CDR3 sequences, roughly 26% being singletons. Study findings and constraints: Clones that exceeded 20 RNA copies held over 98% of effector molecules, yet under 1% in naive cells.

This TCR came from a human donor in good health. Some libraries in this study had Jurkat cell RNA spiked in. Sequenced sample: naive CD8+ T cells from blood, with Jurkat cell RNA spiked in. The subset was: FACS-sorted CD8+CD4-CCR7+CD45RA+ naive T cells. The rearrangement uses TRBV20-1 and TRBJ1-2; the D is unclear. The CDR3 coding sequence is TGCAGTGCTATGGAGAACTATGGCTACACCTTC. Translation gives CSAMENYGYTF.